Here is one TCR beta chain with its context. Its antigen is not identified. This sample was taken from a study of OX40 agonist ivuxolimab in advanced cancers. Looking at the study overall: Ivuxolimab, an antibody acting as an agonist of OX40 (CD134), was used to treat patients.

Measured with immunoSEQ multiplex PCR; TCRdb has only the in-frame clones, and not every one. This table has nearly 55,000 clones, more than 85% appearing once. Study-level points and caveats: Compared with others, partial responders at 0.1-3.0 mg/kg displayed clonal expansion among the lowest. Clonal expansion from baseline to week 6 occurred in both CD4+ and CD8+ T cells. Low levels of normalized T-cell clonal expansion also appeared in some nonresponders.

The CDR3 loop spans 11 amino acids. The V gene's germline CDR1 is DFQATT and CDR2 SNEGSKA (reference sequence). Trimming cost V 5 bases and J 7 bases, with 9 bases left between them. This chain uses TRBV20-1 with TRBJ1-3, with D unclear. This clonotype was sampled from an adult with an advanced solid tumor such as melanoma, head and neck, liver or kidney cancer. The sequences come from CD4+ or CD8+ T cells sorted from blood, collected in a trial of the OX40 agonist ivuxolimab. CDR3 region: CSAGRGNTIYF. In DNA, the CDR3 is TGCAGTGCTGGACGTGGGAACACCATATATTTT.